This T cell receptor beta chain was captured by sequencing in a study of T cells in localized non-small cell lung cancer. This CDR3 comprises 11 residues. Germline-derived CDR1 and CDR2 are LNHDA and SQIVND (reference sequence). V was shortened by 5 bases and J by 11 bases, with 12 bases between the two germline ends. Study outcomes and limitations: Longer overall survival accompanied higher blood T cell density. It was uninvolved adjacent lung that showed the highest T cell clonality, exceeding tumor.

Within the sample, this clone is large. Its target is unknown. TCRdb's copy holds only in-frame clones and misses some; the assay was immunoSEQ multiplex PCR. The repertoire holds about 3,100 clones, around 30% seen once, with approximately 22% in the top ten. The receptor's source is a woman aged 35 to 70 with stage I squamous cell lung carcinoma. The chain is built from TRBV19 and TRBJ1-1; D is unresolved. The sample was lung tumor tissue, taken before any cancer treatment. This chain's CDR3 is CASSFGTTAFF. In DNA form, the CDR3 reads TGTGCCAGTAGTTTTGGAACGACCGCTTTCTTT.